The 11 T cell receptor beta chains reported below all come from one sample, sequenced in a study of spatial heterogeneity in lung cancer. Time point in this sample: sample taken at primary tumor resection. Without sorting, whole RNA was sequenced from tumor, nontumor lung or frozen PBMC. One entry per CDR3 protein, called by TCRdb with MiXCR from the 5' RACE reads. Of fewer than 55,000 distinct CDR3 sequences listed, 6.5% to 8% are singletons. Sequenced material: PBMCs, taken at surgery. These TCRs come from a female donor with early-stage non-small cell lung cancer.

This clonotype came up many times. The genes are TRBV2 and TRBJ1-6; a weak D match, TRBD1 (5 bases). The CDR3 is 17 amino acids. The V end lost 6 bases, the J end lost 7 bases, and 22 bases lay between the germline ends. Looked up from germline, CDR1 is SNHLY and CDR2 is FYNNEI. The CDR3, as DNA: TGTGCCAGCAGGCCGGTTTTTAGGGTCGGGGGGAATTCACCCCTCCACTTT. Protein: CASRPVFRVGGNSPLHF.

In this sample, this clonotype turned up many times. The CDR3 DNA reads as TGTGCCAGCAGCCTAAGGACAGGGCAAGGGACCGGGGAGCTGTTTTTT. Translating it yields CASSLRTGQGTGELFF. The chain uses TRBV14 and TRBJ2-2; the match to TRBD1 covers 8 bases. Unmatched junction bases numbered 9, after V lost 4 bases and J lost 5 bases. Germline CDR1 SGHDN, CDR2 FVKESK. This CDR3 contains 16 residues.

A word on this clonotype: This may be a read error: a much more frequent sequence differs by one nucleotide. The genes are TRBV7-2 and TRBJ2-3; 7 nucleotides line up with TRBD1. This CDR3 comprises 15 residues. Germline V gene sequence: CDR1 SGHTA, CDR2 FQGNSA. With V trimmed by 4 bases and J by 6 bases, 10 bases remained unmatched. CDR3 sequence reads: CASSSWGTAGDTQYF. The CDR3 DNA follows: TGTGCCAGCAGCTCCTGGGGGACAGCCGGCGATACGCAGTATTTT.

V is TRBV7-9 and J is TRBJ1-5; D is uncertain. Deletions cut 0 bases from V and 7 bases from J, with 10 bases between. This CDR3 is built from 14 residues. Germline V CDR1 and CDR2: SEHNR, FQNEAQ (reference sequence). The CDR3 here is CASSLAGLSQPQHF. The DNA for the CDR3 is TGTGCCAGCAGCTTAGCAGGACTTAGCCAGCCCCAGCATTTT. The full variable domain, its missing parts supplied by reference TRBV7-9 and TRBJ1-5, is DTGVSQNPRHKITKRGQNVTFRCDPISEHNRLYWYRQTLGQGPEFLTYFQNEAQLEKSRLLSDRFSAERPKGSFSTLEIQRTEQGDSAMYLCASSLAGLSQPQHFGDGTRLSIL.

This chain connects TRBV4-1 to TRBJ2-3, with a tentative D call TRBD1 (6 bases). The CDR3 runs 17 residues. Germline V lookup: CDR1 MGHRA, CDR2 YSYEKL. Trimming left V 0 bases short and J 0 bases short, with 13 bases between. The CDR3 is CASSQESGRGSTDTQYF. DNA for the CDR3: TGCGCCAGCAGCCAAGAATCGGGCAGGGGAAGCACAGATACGCAGTATTTT.

V usage is TRBV6-6 and J usage is TRBJ1-1; maybe TRBD1 (6 bases). Germline CDR1 reads MNHNY; CDR2 reads SVGAGI (reference sequence). The CDR3 covers 13 residues. V lost 5 bases, J lost 7 bases, and 14 bases lay in between. CDR3 nucleotides: TGTGCCAGCAGTACCCGGGGACAAAATGAAGCTTTCTTT. Translation: CASSTRGQNEAFF.

This clonotype was counted many times. The J gene is TRBJ2-3, the V gene TRBV27, with 7 bases identical to TRBD1. V lost 7 bases, J lost 1 base, and 5 bases stayed unmatched. Germline V gene lookup returns CDR1 MNHEY and CDR2 SMNVEV (reference sequence). This CDR3 comprises 14 residues. CDR3 residues: CASNLGGRTDTQYF. In nucleotides, the CDR3 is TGTGCCAGCAACCTAGGGGGCCGCACAGATACGCAGTATTTT.

This clonotype came up a few times. The chain carries TRBV7-9 and TRBJ2-7; D is possibly TRBD1 or TRBD2 (6 bases each). The CDR3 runs to 19 residues. The germline V gene encodes CDR1 SEHNR and CDR2 FQNEAQ (reference sequence). The V end lost 5 bases, the J end lost 4 bases, and 30 bases lay between the germline ends. The DNA of the CDR3 is TGTGCCAGCAGCCCAGGCGGTCGAAAGGACGGGGGCTGGAGTTACGAGCAGTACTTC. This gives the protein CASSPGGRKDGGWSYEQYF.

The V call is TRBV2, the J call TRBJ2-1; 8 bases match TRBD2. V dropped 8 bases and J dropped 9; count of bases not matched to a gene: 9. Germline CDR1 reads SNHLY; CDR2 reads FYNNEI. The CDR3 is 13 residues long. The CDR3 DNA reads as TGTGCCAGCGAAGCGGGAGCTAGTTCTGAGCAGTTCTTC. Its translation: CASEAGASSEQFF. The full variable domain, its missing parts supplied by reference TRBV2 and TRBJ2-1, is EPEVTQTPSHQVTQMGQEVILRCVPISNHLYFYWYRQILGQKVEFLVSFYNNEISEKSEIFDDQFSVERPDGSNFTLKIRSTKLEDSAMYFCASEAGASSEQFFGPGTRLTVL.

V usage is TRBV4-1 and J usage is TRBJ1-2; D not certain. This CDR3 is built from 15 residues. Germline V CDR1 and CDR2: MGHRA, YSYEKL. The V gene lost 1 base and the J gene lost 1 base, with 10 bases spanning the gap. The CDR3 here is CASSQGTVNNYGYTF. The CDR3 DNA sequence: TGCGCCAGCAGCCAAGGCACGGTTAATAACTATGGCTACACCTTC.

This clonotype showed up many times. The chain recombines TRBV5-1 with TRBJ1-1; TRBD1 matches 8 bases. There are 15 residues in the CDR3. Trimming removed 4 bases from V and 3 bases from J; junction bases left unmatched: 8. Germline V lookup: CDR1 SGHRS, CDR2 YFSETQ. This chain's CDR3 is CASSPGQGMDTEAFF. Written as DNA, the CDR3 is TGCGCCAGCAGCCCTGGACAGGGCATGGACACTGAAGCTTTCTTT.